The 28 T cell receptor beta chains below were found in one sample sequenced in a study of blood T cell repertoires in COVID-19. Here immunoSEQ multiplex PCR was the method, and the copy in TCRdb shows in-frame clones only, minus some. The data contain some 130,000 clones, roughly three quarters of them singletons. Sequenced: peripheral blood. These TCRs come from an older woman with acute or convalescent COVID-19.

J is TRBJ2-4 and V is TRBV6-5; D is possibly TRBD2 (7 bases). V dropped 7 bases and J dropped 3 bases, with 16 bases sitting between them. The CDR3 runs 15 residues. The V gene's germline CDR1 is MNHEY and CDR2 SVGAGI. CDR3 nucleotides: TGTGCCAGCACCTCCGAGGGGGAGGGCAAAAACATTCAGTACTTC. This translates into CASTSEGEGKNIQYF.

The DNA of the CDR3 is TGTGCCAGCAGCCTTACCGGCGGGAGCCCCTACGAGCAGTACTTC. The encoded protein is CASSLTGGSPYEQYF. The chain employs TRBV6-5 and TRBJ2-7, with 7 nucleotides matching TRBD2. J was trimmed by 2 bases and V by 6 bases; bases with no gene match: 10. The CDR3 spans 15 residues. Looked up from germline, CDR1 is MNHEY and CDR2 is SVGAGI.

CDR3 protein: CASSLTENYGYTF. The CDR3 nucleotides are TGTGCCAGTAGCCTGACAGAAAACTATGGCTACACCTTC. The chain couples TRBV19 to TRBJ1-2; weak D call: TRBD1 (5 bases). CDR1 is LNHDA, CDR2 SQIVND, per germline (reference sequence). The CDR3 spans 13 residues. Between the trimmed V and J ends, which lost 6 bases and 2 bases, there was a span of 10 bases. The full variable domain, rest sourced from reference TRBV19 and TRBJ1-2, is DGGITQSPKYLFRKEGQNVTLSCEQNLNHDAMYWYRQDPGQGLRLIYYSQIVNDFQKGDIAEGYSVSREKKESFPLTVTSAQKNPTAFYLCASSLTENYGYTFGSGTRLTVV.

This clone has ten or more counts. The chain uses TRBV5-1 and TRBJ2-5; 8 bases align to TRBD1. Trimming removed 4 bases from V and 5 bases from J; junction bases left unmatched: 13. This CDR3 spans 16 amino acids. Germline V CDR1 and CDR2: SGHRS, YFSETQ. The CDR3 region has the DNA TGCGCCAGCAGCAAAGACCCACAGGGGGGTGTCGAGACCCAGTACTTC. It yields the protein CASSKDPQGGVETQYF.

The CDR3 region has the DNA TGTGCCAGCAGTTATGGTGGCAGACAAGAGACCCAGTACTTC. Its protein is CASSYGGRQETQYF. The chain couples TRBV6-2 or TRBV6-3 to TRBJ2-5, with unresolved D. Germline V gene lookup returns CDR1 MNHEY and CDR2 SVGEGT. The CDR3 runs 14 residues. V dropped 3 bases and J dropped 2 bases, with 10 bases sitting between them.

This clone has just a few counts. The chain uses TRBV19 and TRBJ2-2, with 9 bases lining up with TRBD1. The CDR3 extends over 13 amino acids. The trim removed 1 base at V and 16 bases at J, leaving 7 bases unmatched. Germline V gene sequence: CDR1 LNHDA, CDR2 SQIVND (reference sequence). Here the CDR3 reads CASSIARDRVQFF. The CDR3 DNA is TGTGCCAGTAGTATAGCCCGGGACAGGGTACAGTTTTTT.

J is TRBJ2-7 and V is TRBV6-6; no reliable D call. Germline V CDR1 and CDR2: MNHNY, SVGAGI (reference sequence). Trimming left V 11 bases short and J 2 bases short, with 13 bases between. There are 12 residues in the CDR3. This CDR3 reads CALSGETYEQYF. CDR3 bases: TGTGCCCTTAGTGGAGAGACCTACGAGCAGTACTTC.

The CDR3: CASRGLAPPTSPLHF. CDR3 coding DNA: TGTGCCAGCCGAGGCCTGGCGCCCCCAACTTCACCCCTCCACTTT. The gene calls are TRBV27 and TRBJ1-6; D call uncertain. The CDR3 runs to 15 residues. Germline-derived CDR1 and CDR2 are MNHEY and SMNVEV (reference sequence). The ends were cut back, 8 bases at V and 9 bases at J, with 20 bases in the middle.

This clone was seen a few times. The V and J genes are TRBV28 and TRBJ1-4; TRBD1 matches at 9 bases. The ends lost 4 bases at V and 7 bases at J; junction bases unmatched: 7. The germline V gene has CDR1 MDHEN and CDR2 SYDVKM. This CDR3 contains 15 residues. Here the CDR3 reads CASSSPGTGSEKLFF. The CDR3 DNA follows: TGTGCCAGCAGTTCACCCGGGACAGGGAGTGAAAAACTGTTTTTT.

The chain joins TRBV19 to TRBJ1-1; D call uncertain. This CDR3 spans 13 amino acids. V was clipped by 10 bases and J by 4 bases, with 16 bases between them. The germline CDR1 and CDR2 sequences are LNHDA and SQIVND (reference sequence). The CDR3 here is CATRPLVSTEAFF. In DNA form, the CDR3 reads TGTGCCACTCGCCCCCTCGTTAGCACTGAAGCTTTCTTT.

The rearrangement uses TRBV23-1 and TRBJ1-2; maybe TRBD1 (5 bases). TRBV23-1 is marked as an open reading frame, function uncertain. There are 16 residues in the CDR3. Trimming took off 4 bases at V and 1 base at J, with 16 bases between the two ends. CDR3 amino acids: CASSRVKGNFNYGYTF. CDR3 in DNA: TGCGCCAGCAGTCGTGTGAAGGGGAATTTTAACTATGGCTACACCTTC.

This chain links TRBV10-3 with TRBJ2-1; the match to TRBD2 covers 12 bases. The CDR3 consists of 14 residues. V gave up 2 bases and J gave up 7 bases; unmatched junction bases: 0. Germline V gives CDR1 ENHRY, CDR2 SYGVKD. CDR3 bases: TGTGCCATCAGTGAGGGACTAGCGGGGAATGAGCAGTTCTTC. Protein: CAISEGLAGNEQFF.

This sequence joins TRBV5-1 and TRBJ2-7, with 9 bases fitting TRBD1. The CDR3 sequence is 14 residues long. Germline V gene sequence: CDR1 SGHRS, CDR2 YFSETQ. The ends lost 3 bases at V and 3 bases at J; junction bases unmatched: 4. CDR3 nucleotide sequence: TGCGCCAGCAGCTATTCGGGACAGGGCTACGAGCAGTACTTC. It codes for CASSYSGQGYEQYF.

This clone was counted only a few times. The rearrangement links TRBV9 to TRBJ1-2; TRBD1 might be the D (5 bases). There are 14 residues in the CDR3. CDR1 is SGDLS and CDR2 is YYNGEE in the germline V gene. V dropped 0 bases and J dropped 3 bases, with 9 bases sitting between them. The CDR3 loop reads CASSVVPGDYGYTF. The CDR3 DNA reads as TGTGCCAGCAGCGTAGTTCCGGGGGACTATGGCTACACCTTC.

This clone showed up just a few times. This chain uses TRBV2 with TRBJ2-7; 14 bases are a match to TRBD2. Germline lookup yields CDR1 SNHLY and CDR2 FYNNEI. Germline trimming cut 2 bases from V and 5 bases from J; bases unmatched to any gene: 8. The CDR3 length is 17 residues. The CDR3, as DNA: TGTGCCAGCAGTGAACGGGGGACTAGCGGGAGTATCCACGAGCAGTACTTC. The encoded protein is CASSERGTSGSIHEQYF. Filled out from reference TRBV2 and TRBJ2-7, the complete variable domain reads EPEVTQTPSHQVTQMGQEVILRCVPISNHLYFYWYRQILGQKVEFLVSFYNNEISEKSEIFDDQFSVERPDGSNFTLKIRSTKLEDSAMYFCASSERGTSGSIHEQYFGPGTRLTVT.

The rearrangement joins TRBV10-3 to TRBJ1-2; the match to TRBD1 covers 10 bases. Germline V CDR1 and CDR2: ENHRY, SYGVKD. The CDR3 totals 15 residues. The ends lost 2 bases at V and 7 bases at J; junction bases unmatched: 7. This CDR3 reads CAISEGDRGSFGYTF. The DNA of the CDR3 is TGTGCCATCAGTGAGGGGGACAGGGGAAGCTTTGGCTACACCTTC.

This rearrangement joins TRBV2 to TRBJ2-1; D perhaps matches TRBD2 (6 bases). Trimming removed 6 bases from V and 2 bases from J, with 14 bases in between. The germline V gene encodes CDR1 SNHLY and CDR2 FYNNEI. The CDR3 extends over 15 amino acids. The CDR3, as DNA: TGTGCCAGCAGGGTAGCGGTCGGCCCCTACAATGAGCAGTTCTTC. This encodes CASRVAVGPYNEQFF.

The chain carries TRBV27 and TRBJ2-1; the match to TRBD2 covers 8 bases. V lost 10 bases to trimming and J lost 4 bases; unmatched junction nucleotides: 15. CDR1 is MNHEY, CDR2 SMNVEV, per germline (reference sequence). The CDR3 spans 16 residues. The CDR3 bases are TGTGCCACGGGGGGGTGCGGGAGGAACGATTACAATGAGCAGTTCTTC. This encodes CATGGCGRNDYNEQFF.

The rearrangement uses TRBV27 and TRBJ1-2, with D possibly matching TRBD1 (6 bases). The CDR3 has 15 amino acids. The germline gives CDR1 MNHEY, CDR2 SMNVEV (reference sequence). The V and J ends lost 5 bases and 4 bases respectively, with 17 bases between them. The CDR3 nucleotides read TGTGCCAGCAGTCCAGAAGGGGGTATAGGCTATGGCTACACCTTC. This encodes CASSPEGGIGYGYTF.

This chain joins TRBV7-9 and TRBJ2-1, with 7 bases identical to TRBD1. V trimming: 5 bases; J trimming: 15 bases; junction bases outside the gene matches: 7. The CDR3 contains 11 residues. Germline-derived CDR1 and CDR2 are SEHNR and FQNEAQ (reference sequence). CDR3 loop: CASSPPGQWFF. The CDR3 coding sequence is TGTGCCAGCAGCCCACCGGGACAGTGGTTCTTC.

The chain combines TRBV5-1 with TRBJ2-7; 12 bases map to TRBD2. Losses at the gene ends were 4 bases for V and 5 bases for J; bases not matched to a gene: 7. Germline values: CDR1 SGHRS, CDR2 YFSETQ. CDR3 length: 15 residues. For the CDR3, the DNA is TGCGCCAGCAGCCTACCTCGACTAGCGGGGGACGAGCAGTACTTC. Translated, it gives CASSLPRLAGDEQYF.

J is TRBJ1-2 and V is TRBV7-9; no firm D call. Germline V gene sequence: CDR1 SEHNR, CDR2 FQNEAQ (reference sequence). V was pared by 1 base and J by 4 bases, with 7 bases between. The CDR3 totals 13 residues. CDR3: CASSLDSPYGYTF. The CDR3 DNA sequence: TGTGCCAGCAGCTTAGACTCTCCCTATGGCTACACCTTC.

The CDR3: CASSRLAGGYNEQFF. CDR3 nucleotides: TGTGCCAGCAGTCGACTAGCGGGGGGGTACAATGAGCAGTTCTTC. The rearrangement uses TRBV2 and TRBJ2-1; 14 bases fit TRBD2. V was clipped by 5 bases and J by 4 bases; unmatched bases: 1. The CDR3 totals 15 residues. CDR1 is SNHLY, CDR2 FYNNEI, per germline.

The V gene is TRBV4-1, the J gene TRBJ2-7, with 7 nucleotides matching TRBD2. CDR3 size: 17 residues. Trimming cost V 0 bases and J 1 base; bases outside gene matches: 9. Germline CDR1 is MGHRA and CDR2 is YSYEKL. This CDR3 is CASSQDRPKRGSYEQYF. CDR3 sequence (DNA): TGCGCCAGCAGCCAAGATAGGCCGAAGCGGGGATCCTACGAGCAGTACTTC.

V usage is TRBV6-5 and J usage is TRBJ1-6; 10 nucleotides agree with TRBD1. The germline gives CDR1 MNHEY, CDR2 SVGAGI. The CDR3 is 14 residues long. Unmatched junction bases numbered 10, after V lost 5 bases and J lost 15 bases. The CDR3 nucleotides are TGTGCCAGCAGTCCGGGACAGGGGAATCCTCGCCTCCACTTT. This gives the protein CASSPGQGNPRLHF.

This clone has only one observation. The gene calls are TRBV30 and TRBJ2-7; 8 bases align to TRBD2. CDR1 and CDR2 from the germline V gene are GTSNPN and SVGIG (reference sequence). The V segment lost 2 bases and the J segment 3 bases; nucleotides outside the gene matches: 3. The CDR3 contains 13 residues. CDR3 in amino acids: CAWSPGLGYEQYF. The CDR3 DNA reads TGTGCCTGGAGTCCGGGACTAGGCTACGAGCAGTACTTC.

DNA for the CDR3: TGTGCCAGCAGTGAATTTGGGAGCCGTCAGCCCCAGCATTTT. Translation gives CASSEFGSRQPQHF. V gene TRBV25-1 combines with J gene TRBJ1-5; no clear D gene. Trimming cost V 1 base and J 6 bases, with 10 bases left between them. Germline loops: CDR1 MGHDK, CDR2 SYGVNS. The CDR3 has 14 amino acids.

The chain combines TRBV7-2 with TRBJ2-3, with D unresolved. This CDR3 spans 11 amino acids. Germline CDR1 and CDR2: SGHTA and FQGNSA. Trimming took 7 bases from V and 2 from J, leaving 4 bases between them. CDR3 protein: CASTNTDTQYF. CDR3 sequence (DNA): TGTGCCAGCACCAACACAGATACGCAGTATTTT.